Only one count was recorded for the clone carrying this T cell receptor (beta chain). The data belong to a study of blood T cell repertoires in COVID-19. Study context: The United States, Italy and Spain supplied acute and convalescent COVID-19 samples.

The V gene's germline CDR1 is LGHDT and CDR2 YNNKEL (reference sequence). Trimming cost V 2 bases and J 13 bases; bases outside gene matches: 11. The CDR3 spans 14 residues. Original methodology: Estimation of nucleated cell counts relied on the amplification of reference gene primers. Assay used: immunoSEQ multiplex PCR; TCRdb lists only in-frame clones, some missing. V, J and clone size derive from that table, while D and trimming were established from the DNA sequence. This table has roughly 200,000 clones, 80% to 95% appearing once. This clonotype was obtained from a man aged 45-60 years with acute or convalescent COVID-19. The rearrangement links TRBV3-1 (or the pseudogene TRBV3-2) to TRBJ2-7, with TRBD2 matching 10 bases. The sample comprised peripheral blood. The DNA of the CDR3 is TGTGCCAGCAGCCAATCCCGCTGGCCTAGCGGGAGTTACTTC. It yields the protein CASSQSRWPSGSYF.